Each of the 5 T cell receptor beta chains below was sequenced from the same sample in a study of blood T cells in healthy people across ages. A second PCR, run for about 7 to 11 cycles, used a sample-barcoded 5' primer plus a J-beta primer mix. One entry per CDR3 protein, called by TCRdb with MiXCR from the 5' RACE reads. The repertoire has around 1,800,000 distinct CDR3 sequences, approximately 40% of them found once; the top ten carry more than 20%. Sequencing was carried out using blood. Every receptor here comes from a human donor in good health.

The rearrangement joins TRBV7-2 to TRBJ2-5, with a possible D match to TRBD1 (6 bases). The CDR3 has 14 residues. Germline-derived CDR1 and CDR2 are SGHTA and FQGNSA. The germline V and J ends were trimmed by 4 bases and 8 bases, with 17 bases remaining between them. As DNA, the CDR3 is TGTGCCAGCAGCTCCCACAGGGAAGGGACAACCCAGTACTTC. Protein sequence: CASSSHREGTTQYF.

This chain uses TRBV2 with TRBJ2-7; no clear D. Germline V CDR1 and CDR2: SNHLY, FYNNEI. Trimming removed 5 bases at V and 1 base at J, with 9 bases between. The CDR3 is made up of 13 amino acids. CDR3 nucleotides: TGTGCCAGCAGTTGGACCTTTTCCTACGAGCAGTACTTC. Its protein is CASSWTFSYEQYF.

The chain links TRBV20-1 to TRBJ2-3; D gene unclear. V was trimmed by 6 bases and J by 3 bases, leaving 16 bases between them. The CDR3 is made up of 14 amino acids. Germline loops: CDR1 DFQATT, CDR2 SNEGSKA (reference sequence). The CDR3 reads CSAENSFLTDTQYF. DNA of the CDR3: TGCAGTGCAGAAAACTCCTTCCTGACAGATACGCAGTATTTT.

At least ten counts were recorded for this clonotype. The chain links TRBV6-2 or TRBV6-3 to TRBJ2-1, with unresolved D. V was cut by 6 bases and J by 4 bases, with 13 bases left in between. This CDR3 contains 14 residues. The germline V gene encodes CDR1 MNHEY and CDR2 SVGEGT. The CDR3 DNA is TGTGCCAGCAGCCTACAACAGAAGTACAATGAGCAGTTCTTC. Its protein product is CASSLQQKYNEQFF.

The chain couples TRBV28 to TRBJ2-5; 15 bases fit TRBD2. The CDR3 has 15 residues. V shed 4 bases and J 11 bases; nucleotides not matched to a gene: 8. CDR1 and CDR2 (germline): MDHEN, SYDVKM. CDR3 DNA: TGTGCCAGCAGTTCCGGGACTAGCGGGGGGAATGAGCAGTACTTC. Translating gives CASSSGTSGGNEQYF.